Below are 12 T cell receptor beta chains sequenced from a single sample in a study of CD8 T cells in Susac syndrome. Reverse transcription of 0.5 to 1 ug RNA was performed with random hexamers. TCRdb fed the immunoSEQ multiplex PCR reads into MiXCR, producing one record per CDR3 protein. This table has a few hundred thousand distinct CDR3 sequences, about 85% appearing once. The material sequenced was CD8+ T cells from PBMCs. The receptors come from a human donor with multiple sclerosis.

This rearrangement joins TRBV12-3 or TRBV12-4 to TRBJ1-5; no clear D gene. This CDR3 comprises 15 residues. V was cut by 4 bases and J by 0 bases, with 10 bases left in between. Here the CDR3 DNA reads TGTGCCAGCAGTTCAACACGGTTTAGCAATCAGCCCCAGCATTTT. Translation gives CASSSTRFSNQPQHF.

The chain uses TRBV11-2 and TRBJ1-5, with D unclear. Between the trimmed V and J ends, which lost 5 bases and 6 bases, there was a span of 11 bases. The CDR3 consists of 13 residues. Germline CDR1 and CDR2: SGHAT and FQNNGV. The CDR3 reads CASSQDVGQPQHF. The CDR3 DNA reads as TGTGCCAGCAGCCAGGACGTGGGTCAGCCCCAGCATTTT. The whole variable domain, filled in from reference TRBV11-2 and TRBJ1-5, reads EAGVAQSPRYKIIEKRQSVAFWCNPISGHATLYWYQQILGQGPKLLIQFQNNGVVDDSQLPKDRFSAERLKGVDSTLKIQPAKLEDSAVYLCASSQDVGQPQHFGDGTRLSIL.

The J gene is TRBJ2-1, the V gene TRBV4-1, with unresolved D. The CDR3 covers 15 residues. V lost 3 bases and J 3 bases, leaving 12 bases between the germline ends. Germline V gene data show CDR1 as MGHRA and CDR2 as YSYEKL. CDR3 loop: CASSHRSVNYNEQFF. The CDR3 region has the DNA TGCGCCAGCAGCCACAGGTCGGTTAACTACAATGAGCAGTTCTTC.

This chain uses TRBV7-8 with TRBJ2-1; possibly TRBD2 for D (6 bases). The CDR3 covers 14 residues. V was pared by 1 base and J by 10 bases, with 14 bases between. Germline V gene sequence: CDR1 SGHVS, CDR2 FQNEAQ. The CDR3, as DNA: TGTGCCAGCAGCTTAGGGGGACTCCTCGTGGAGCAGTTCTTC. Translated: CASSLGGLLVEQFF.

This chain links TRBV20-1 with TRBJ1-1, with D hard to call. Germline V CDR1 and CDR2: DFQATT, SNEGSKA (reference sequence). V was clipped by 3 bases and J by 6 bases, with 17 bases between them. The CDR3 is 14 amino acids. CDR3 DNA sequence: TGCAGTGCTAGGGGTTTTGGAGGGTTAGCTGAAGCTTTCTTT. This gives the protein CSARGFGGLAEAFF.

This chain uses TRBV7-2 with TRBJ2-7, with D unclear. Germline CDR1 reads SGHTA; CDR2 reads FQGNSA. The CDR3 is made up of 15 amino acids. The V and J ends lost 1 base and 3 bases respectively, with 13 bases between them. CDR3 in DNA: TGTGCCAGCAGCTTAGAGGTGGGCTTACACTACGAGCAGTACTTC. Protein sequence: CASSLEVGLHYEQYF.

The CDR3 spells CASTDWANQPQHF. CDR3 in DNA: TGTGCCAGCACCGACTGGGCCAATCAGCCCCAGCATTTT. V and J are TRBV6-6 and TRBJ1-5, with D uncertain. Deletions cut 7 bases from V and 3 bases from J, with 10 bases between. CDR3 size: 13 residues. The germline gives CDR1 MNHNY, CDR2 SVGAGI (reference sequence).

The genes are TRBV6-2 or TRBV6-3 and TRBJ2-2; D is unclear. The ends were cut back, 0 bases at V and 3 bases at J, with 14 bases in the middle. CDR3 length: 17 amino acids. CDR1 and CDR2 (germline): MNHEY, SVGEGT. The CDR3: CASSYSREVGDTGELFF. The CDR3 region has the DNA TGTGCCAGCAGTTACTCACGAGAGGTTGGGGACACCGGGGAGCTGTTTTTT.

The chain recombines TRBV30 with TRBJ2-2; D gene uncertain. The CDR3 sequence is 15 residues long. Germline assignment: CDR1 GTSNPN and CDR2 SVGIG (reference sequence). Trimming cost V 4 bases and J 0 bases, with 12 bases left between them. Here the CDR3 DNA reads TGTGCCTGGAATTGGCAGGCCGCGAACACCGGGGAGCTGTTTTTT. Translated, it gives CAWNWQAANTGELFF.

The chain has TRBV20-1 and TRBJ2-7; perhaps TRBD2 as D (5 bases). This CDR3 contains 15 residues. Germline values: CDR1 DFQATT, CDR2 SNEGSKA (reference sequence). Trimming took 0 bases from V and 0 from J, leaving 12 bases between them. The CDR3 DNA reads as TGCAGTGCTAGAGACCCCCCCACTAGCTCCTACGAGCAGTACTTC. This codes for CSARDPPTSSYEQYF.

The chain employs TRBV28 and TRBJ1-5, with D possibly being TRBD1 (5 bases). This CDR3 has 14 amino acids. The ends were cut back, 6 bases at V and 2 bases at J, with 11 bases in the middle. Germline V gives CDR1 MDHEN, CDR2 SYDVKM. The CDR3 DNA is TGTGCCAGCAGCATCGACAGCCGCAATCAGCCCCAGCATTTT. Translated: CASSIDSRNQPQHF.

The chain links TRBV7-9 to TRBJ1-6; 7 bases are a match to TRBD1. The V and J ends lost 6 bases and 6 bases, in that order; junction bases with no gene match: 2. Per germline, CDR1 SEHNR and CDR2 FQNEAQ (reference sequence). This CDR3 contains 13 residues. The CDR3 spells CASRQGLNSPLHF. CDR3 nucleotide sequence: TGTGCCAGCAGACAGGGGCTTAATTCACCCCTCCACTTT.